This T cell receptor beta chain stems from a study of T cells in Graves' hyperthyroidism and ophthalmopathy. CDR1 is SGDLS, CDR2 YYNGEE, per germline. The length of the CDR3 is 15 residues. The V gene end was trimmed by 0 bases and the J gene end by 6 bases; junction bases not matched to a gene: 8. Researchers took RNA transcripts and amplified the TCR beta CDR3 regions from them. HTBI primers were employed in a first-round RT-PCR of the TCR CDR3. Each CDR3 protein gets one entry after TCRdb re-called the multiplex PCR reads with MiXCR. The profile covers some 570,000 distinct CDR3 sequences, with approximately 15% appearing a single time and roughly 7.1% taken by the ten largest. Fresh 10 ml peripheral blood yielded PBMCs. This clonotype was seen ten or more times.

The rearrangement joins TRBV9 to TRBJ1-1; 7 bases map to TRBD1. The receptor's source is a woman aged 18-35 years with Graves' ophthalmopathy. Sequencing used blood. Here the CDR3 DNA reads TGTGCCAGCAGCGTAGTTAGGGGGCGCAGGGCTGAAGCTTTCTTT. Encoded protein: CASSVVRGRRAEAFF.